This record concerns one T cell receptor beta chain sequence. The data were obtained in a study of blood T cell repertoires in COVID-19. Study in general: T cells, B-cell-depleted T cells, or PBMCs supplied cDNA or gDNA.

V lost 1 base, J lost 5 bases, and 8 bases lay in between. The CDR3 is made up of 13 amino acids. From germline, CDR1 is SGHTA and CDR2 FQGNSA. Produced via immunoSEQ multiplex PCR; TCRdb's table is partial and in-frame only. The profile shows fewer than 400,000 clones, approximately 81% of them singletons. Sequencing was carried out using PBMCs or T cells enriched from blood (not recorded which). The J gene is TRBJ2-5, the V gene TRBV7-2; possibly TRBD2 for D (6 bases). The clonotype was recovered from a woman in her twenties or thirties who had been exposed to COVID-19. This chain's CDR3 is CASSLGGRETQYF. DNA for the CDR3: TGTGCCAGCAGCTTAGGAGGGAGGGAGACCCAGTACTTC.